This T cell receptor (beta chain) is drawn from a study of OX40 agonist ivuxolimab in advanced cancers. Study summary: Prior therapy, whether anti-PD-1, anti-PD-L1 or anti-CTLA-4, was allowed, and under 50% had some. Findings and caveats of the study: At 0.1 to 3.0 mg/kg, CD4+ and CD8+ blood T cells expanded clonally by week 6. The mean number of expanded clones was higher in CD8+ T cells than in CD4+.

Sequencing used immunoSEQ multiplex PCR; TCRdb keeps in-frame clones, though not all of them. The sample comprises 50,000 or so clones, 85% of which are singletons, and about 4.7% rests with the top ten. If patients had autoimmune disease history or systemic immunosuppression, they were excluded. The germline V and J ends were trimmed by 2 bases and 1 base, with 8 bases remaining between them. The CDR3 loop spans 14 amino acids. Germline CDR1 is SGHAT and CDR2 is FQNNGV. A remark on this clone: What it binds is unknown.

Specimen: CD4+ or CD8+ T cells sorted from blood, collected in a trial of the OX40 agonist ivuxolimab. This TCR was recovered from an adult with an advanced solid tumor such as melanoma, head and neck, liver or kidney cancer. J is TRBJ1-1 and V is TRBV11-2; possibly TRBD1 for D (5 bases). The CDR3 coding sequence is TGTGCCAGCAGCTTACAGGGACCGAACACTGAAGCTTTCTTT. Residues: CASSLQGPNTEAFF.